One and the same sample provided the 32 T cell receptor beta chains below, sequenced in a study of T-cell reconstitution after alpha-beta-depleted transplantation in children. Unique molecular identifiers were incorporated when the TCRbeta library was constructed. TCRdb ran MiXCR on the PCR reads and lists one entry per CDR3 protein. The data show around 680,000 distinct CDR3 sequences, 15% to 20% seen once. The material sequenced was PBMCs from the stem cell graft donor, taken from the stem cell graft. Source of these receptors: a human donor who donated a stem cell graft to a child with acute myeloid leukemia.

A remark on this clonotype: A read error is possible here, since a much larger clone lies one base away. This chain joins TRBV7-9 and TRBJ2-7; TRBD1 matches 7 bases. This CDR3 comprises 14 residues. Germline loops: CDR1 SEHNR, CDR2 FQNEAQ (reference sequence). For the CDR3, the DNA is TGTGCCAGCAACGACAGGGAAAGGGCCTACGACCAGTACTTC. It encodes CASNDRERAYDQYF. Combining the CDR3 with reference TRBV7-9 and TRBJ2-7 gives the whole variable domain DTGVSQNPRHKITKRGQNVTFRCDPISEHNRLYWYRQTLGQGPEFLTYFQNEAQLEKSRLLSDRFSAERPKGSFSTLEIQRTEQGDSAMYLCASNDRERAYDQYFGPGTRLTVT.

The V and J genes are TRBV2 and TRBJ1-2; unclear D gene. Germline V gene sequence: CDR1 SNHLY, CDR2 FYNNEI. This CDR3 region has 14 residues. V was pared by 6 bases and J by 4 bases, with 15 bases between. Here the CDR3 DNA reads TGTGCCAGCAGCGAGGAGGTCGACGTCTATGGCTACACCTTC. Its protein product is CASSEEVDVYGYTF. Using reference TRBV2 and TRBJ1-2 for the parts outside the CDR3, the full variable domain is EPEVTQTPSHQVTQMGQEVILRCVPISNHLYFYWYRQILGQKVEFLVSFYNNEISEKSEIFDDQFSVERPDGSNFTLKIRSTKLEDSAMYFCASSEEVDVYGYTFGSGTRLTVV.

This clonotype showed up just a few times. The chain couples TRBV4-3 to TRBJ2-2; 8 positions match TRBD2. The CDR3 is 18 residues long. Looked up from germline, CDR1 is LGHNA and CDR2 is YSLEER. Trimming took 0 bases from V and 2 from J; bases not matched to a gene: 8. Here the CDR3 DNA reads TGCGCCAGCAGCCAAGATGGCCCCGGGGGGGGCAACACCGGGGAGCTGTTTTTT. This encodes CASSQDGPGGGNTGELFF.

This clonotype was picked up many times. This sequence joins TRBV4-3 and TRBJ2-3; the D gene is possibly TRBD2 (5 bases). From germline, CDR1 is LGHNA and CDR2 YSLEER. The V gene lost 10 bases and the J gene lost 6 bases, with 8 bases spanning the gap. The CDR3 is 10 residues long. The CDR3 is CATIADTQYF. The CDR3 region has the DNA TGCGCCACCATAGCGGATACGCAGTATTTT.

This clonotype was detected ten times or more. The chain is built from TRBV20-1 and TRBJ1-2; no firm D call. Germline CDR1 and CDR2: DFQATT and SNEGSKA (reference sequence). This CDR3 has 9 amino acids. Trimming pared 3 bases from V and 4 bases from J, leaving 0 bases between. CDR3 loop: CSASYGYTF. The DNA for the CDR3 is TGCAGTGCTAGCTATGGCTACACCTTC.

The chain joins TRBV2 to TRBJ2-1, with D uncertain. CDR1 and CDR2 from the germline V gene are SNHLY and FYNNEI. The CDR3 spans 12 residues. The V and J ends lost 7 bases and 5 bases respectively, with 9 bases between them. The CDR3 DNA reads as TGTGCCAGCACTAGATACGACAATGAGCAGTTCTTC. This sequence encodes CASTRYDNEQFF.

The chain employs TRBV12-3 or TRBV12-4 and TRBJ1-1; D possibly corresponds to TRBD1 (5 bases). This CDR3 has 14 residues. V was clipped by 8 bases and J by 6 bases, with 19 bases between them. This CDR3 is CASLTGDPPAEAFF. The CDR3 DNA reads as TGTGCCAGCCTTACAGGCGACCCACCGGCTGAAGCTTTCTTT.

The chain uses TRBV18 and TRBJ2-1; 7 nucleotides align to TRBD2. Germline assignment: CDR1 KGHSH and CDR2 LQKENI. V lost 3 bases to trimming and J lost 8 bases; unmatched junction nucleotides: 4. The CDR3 consists of 13 residues. This CDR3 is CASSPSGRDEQFF. The CDR3 nucleotides are TGTGCCAGCTCACCTTCGGGGAGGGATGAGCAGTTCTTC.

This clonotype was found many times. The chain carries TRBV12-3 or TRBV12-4 and TRBJ2-7; a possible D gene is TRBD1 (5 bases). V gave up 1 base and J gave up 0 bases, with 10 bases separating them. This CDR3 comprises 15 residues. The CDR3, as DNA: TGTGCCAGCAGTTTAGGAGCAGGGCGCTCCTACGAGCAGTACGTC. Translation: CASSLGAGRSYEQYV.

This clonotype has just a few counts. The chain links TRBV6-1 to TRBJ1-4; a possible D gene is TRBD1 (6 bases). The CDR3 is 16 residues long. The germline V and J ends were trimmed by 7 bases and 1 base, with 16 bases remaining between them. The germline V gene encodes CDR1 MNHNS and CDR2 SASEGT. CDR3 DNA sequence: TGTGCCAGCACTCTGGGGGGCTCATTAACTAATGAAAAACTGTTTTTT. Protein: CASTLGGSLTNEKLFF.

This clonotype was observed at least ten times. The J gene is TRBJ1-2, the V gene TRBV4-2, with 7 bases that match TRBD1. CDR1 and CDR2 (germline): LGHNA, YNFKEQ. The length of the CDR3 is 17 residues. The J segment lost 4 bases and the V segment lost 0 bases, leaving 11 bases of the junction unmatched. The CDR3 region has the DNA TGTGCCAGCAGCCAAGATCGTCGGGACAGTATTTCCTATGGCTACACCTTC. Its protein product is CASSQDRRDSISYGYTF.

This clonotype was observed many times. This CDR3 is CSASYTSYEQYV. CDR3 in DNA: TGCAGTGCTAGTTATACCTCCTACGAGCAGTACGTC. The V call is TRBV20-1, the J call TRBJ2-7; D is unresolved. The CDR3 is 12 residues long. Germline V gene data show CDR1 as DFQATT and CDR2 as SNEGSKA (reference sequence). V was clipped by 3 bases and J by 0 bases, with 6 bases between them.

Details on this clonotype: It may be a read error: a sequence one base away is much more abundant. The V and J genes are TRBV12-3 or TRBV12-4 and TRBJ2-5, with unresolved D. The CDR3 contains 13 residues. The V gene lost 8 bases and the J gene lost 2 bases, with 12 bases spanning the gap. CDR3 in DNA: TGTGCCAGCGGGTCACACCTACAAGAGACCCAGTACTTC. This codes for CASGSHLQETQYF.

The chain couples TRBV20-1 to TRBJ2-1; a weak D match, TRBD2 (6 bases). V was clipped by 2 bases and J by 0 bases, with 14 bases between them. Germline V gene data show CDR1 as DFQATT and CDR2 as SNEGSKA (reference sequence). The CDR3 runs to 16 residues. CDR3 sequence reads: CSARTFAGNSYNEQFF. CDR3 DNA: TGCAGTGCTAGAACGTTTGCGGGGAACTCCTACAATGAGCAGTTCTTC.

The chain joins TRBV7-8 to TRBJ2-1; no definite D call. CDR3 size: 15 residues. The V end was cut by 6 bases, the J end by 8 bases, with 20 bases between. Germline CDR1 and CDR2: SGHVS and FQNEAQ. The CDR3 region is CASRPTIGPNDEQFF. CDR3 nucleotides: TGTGCCAGCAGGCCTACGATCGGACCAAACGATGAGCAGTTCTTC.

In this sample, this clonotype turned up many times. The chain uses TRBV29-1 and TRBJ2-1; 8 bases align to TRBD1. The V and J ends lost 2 bases and 7 bases, in that order; junction bases with no gene match: 16. CDR1 and CDR2 from the germline V gene are SQVTM and ANQGSEA. The CDR3 runs to 17 residues. The CDR3 reads CSVEPREGRGPGNEQFF. In DNA form, the CDR3 reads TGCAGCGTTGAACCGCGGGAAGGCAGGGGGCCCGGGAATGAGCAGTTCTTC.

This clonotype was seen ten or more times. The genes are TRBV12-3 or TRBV12-4 and TRBJ1-5; D call uncertain. This CDR3 spans 13 amino acids. V was pared by 6 bases and J by 4 bases, with 10 bases between. CDR3 sequence: CASSRTTNQPQHF. In DNA form, the CDR3 reads TGTGCCAGCAGCCGTACAACTAATCAGCCCCAGCATTTT.

The chain is built from TRBV20-1 and TRBJ2-6, with 12 bases identical to TRBD2. Germline V CDR1 and CDR2: DFQATT, SNEGSKA (reference sequence). This CDR3 is built from 17 residues. Trimming at V came to 5 bases and at J to 4 bases, leaving 9 bases not matched to a gene. This CDR3 is CSAQRTSGIVGANVLTF. The CDR3 region has the DNA TGCAGTGCTCAAAGGACTAGCGGGATCGTAGGGGCCAACGTCCTGACTTTC.

This clonotype has at least ten counts. J is TRBJ1-1 and V is TRBV5-4; 9 nucleotides agree with TRBD1. Germline CDR1 SGHNT, CDR2 YYREEE (reference sequence). The CDR3 is 13 residues long. The V segment lost 3 bases and the J segment 6 bases; nucleotides outside the gene matches: 3. The CDR3 sequence: CASSYDRGAEAFF. Written as DNA, the CDR3 is TGTGCCAGCAGCTATGACAGGGGGGCTGAAGCTTTCTTT.

This clonotype was detected a few times. This chain joins TRBV14 and TRBJ2-3; TRBD2 matches 7 bases. V was pared by 1 base and J by 7 bases, with 11 bases of the junction left unmatched. This CDR3 comprises 16 residues. CDR1 and CDR2 (germline): SGHDN, FVKESK. Here the CDR3 DNA reads TGTGCCAGCAGCCAAGGGAGGACTAGTGGATTGAATACGCAGTATTTT. Amino acid sequence: CASSQGRTSGLNTQYF.

The sample holds a few counts of this clonotype. This sequence joins TRBV10-1 and TRBJ2-3; unclear D gene. Between the trimmed V and J ends, which lost 8 bases and 4 bases, there was a span of 25 bases. CDR3 length equals 17 residues. Germline-derived CDR1 and CDR2 are WNHNN and SYGVQD (reference sequence). Here the CDR3 DNA reads TGCGCCAGCCCGATAGGCCCAGACCTACAGAGCGCAGATACGCAGTATTTT. It translates to CASPIGPDLQSADTQYF.

This clonotype was seen a few times. The rearrangement uses TRBV13 and TRBJ2-1; D gene uncertain. The germline V and J ends were trimmed by 2 bases and 5 bases, with 7 bases remaining between them. Germline V gives CDR1 PRHDT, CDR2 FYEKMQ (reference sequence). The CDR3 length is 13 residues. Here the CDR3 reads CASSLTRNNEQFF. In DNA, the CDR3 is TGTGCCAGCAGCTTAACCCGAAACAATGAGCAGTTCTTC.

V gene TRBV4-3 combines with J gene TRBJ2-3, with 9 nucleotides matching TRBD1. CDR1 is LGHNA, CDR2 YSLEER, per germline. The CDR3 extends over 15 amino acids. The V gene end was trimmed by 1 base and the J gene end by 5 bases; junction bases not matched to a gene: 4. CDR3 in DNA: TGCGCCAGCAGCCAAGTAGGGGACAGGGAAGATACGCAGTATTTT. Translated, it gives CASSQVGDREDTQYF.

In its sample, this clonotype was seen many times. The V and J genes are TRBV5-1 and TRBJ2-7, with 8 bases lining up with TRBD1. The CDR3 has 14 residues. CDR1 is SGHRS, CDR2 YFSETQ, per germline. The V gene end was trimmed by 0 bases and the J gene end by 5 bases; junction bases not matched to a gene: 4. The CDR3 DNA reads as TGCGCCAGCAGCTTGGGTCAGGGGGCGAACGAGCAGTACTTC. Translating it yields CASSLGQGANEQYF.

The genes are TRBV7-8 and TRBJ2-7; a possible D gene is TRBD1 (5 bases). In germline, CDR1 is SGHVS, CDR2 FQNEAQ. V shed 1 base and J shed 4 bases, with 11 bases lying between them. The CDR3 extends over 14 amino acids. CDR3 nucleotide sequence: TGTGCCAGCAGCTTAGAGGGGAACCGTTACGAGCAGTACTTC. Translation gives CASSLEGNRYEQYF.

The rearrangement links TRBV7-2 to TRBJ1-1; perhaps TRBD1 as D (5 bases). CDR1 is SGHTA and CDR2 is FQGNSA in the germline V gene. The CDR3 loop spans 15 amino acids. Trimming left V 1 base short and J 1 base short, with 10 bases between. CDR3 coding DNA: TGTGCCAGCAGCTTAGTTGGGGGTACGAACACTGAAGCTTTCTTT. Protein product: CASSLVGGTNTEAFF.

Concerning this clonotype itself: A much larger clone lies a single base off, so this may be a read error. The CDR3 carries no conserved terminal phenylalanine or tryptophan, so it likely arises from a read error. CDR3 sequence reads: CASSYYQSNEQFL. DNA of the CDR3: TGTGCCAGCAGTTATTATCAATCTAATGAGCAGTTCCTC. The chain employs TRBV6-5 and TRBJ2-1; no clear D gene. This CDR3 region has 13 residues. Germline lookup yields CDR1 MNHEY and CDR2 SVGAGI. V lost 3 bases and J lost 7, with 10 bases in between.

The rearrangement uses TRBV4-3 and TRBJ2-5; tentatively, D is TRBD1 (6 bases). V dropped 0 bases and J dropped 0 bases, with 14 bases sitting between them. The CDR3 extends over 17 amino acids. Germline CDR1 LGHNA, CDR2 YSLEER. CDR3: CASSQDVGRGYQETQYF. As DNA, the CDR3 is TGCGCCAGCAGCCAAGATGTGGGCAGGGGCTACCAAGAGACCCAGTACTTC.

This clonotype was counted many times. The chain joins TRBV12-3 or TRBV12-4 to TRBJ1-1, with TRBD1 identical over 8 bases. J lost 5 bases, V lost 6 bases, and 8 bases had no gene match. This CDR3 spans 14 amino acids. The CDR3 region is CASRDRTGRTEAFF. CDR3 nucleotides: TGTGCCAGCAGAGATCGGACAGGGCGGACTGAAGCTTTCTTT.

The chain carries TRBV5-1 and TRBJ2-1; the D call may be TRBD1 or TRBD2 (6 bases each). Between the trimmed V and J ends, which lost 1 base and 8 bases, there was a span of 13 bases. The CDR3 is 14 amino acids. Germline assignment: CDR1 SGHRS and CDR2 YFSETQ. CDR3 region: CASSLPLGGDEQFF. The CDR3 DNA reads as TGCGCCAGCAGCTTGCCTCTCGGGGGCGATGAGCAGTTCTTC.

V and J are TRBV13 and TRBJ1-2; TRBD1 is a possible D gene (6 bases). This CDR3 region has 16 residues. Germline CDR1 PRHDT, CDR2 FYEKMQ (reference sequence). V lost 1 base to trimming and J lost 2 bases, with 14 bases between them. The CDR3 sequence is CASSLAVPQGNYGYTF. The DNA of the CDR3 is TGTGCCAGCAGCTTAGCAGTGCCCCAGGGGAACTATGGCTACACCTTC.

This clonotype was observed a handful of times. The genes are TRBV7-3 and TRBJ2-1; possible D gene TRBD2, 6 bases. V lost 2 bases and J lost 6, with 14 bases in between. This CDR3 contains 15 residues. The germline CDR1 and CDR2 sequences are SGHTA and FQGTGA. CDR3 sequence: CASSLRSGSSNEQFF. CDR3 bases: TGTGCCAGCAGCTTACGGAGCGGGTCGTCCAATGAGCAGTTCTTC.